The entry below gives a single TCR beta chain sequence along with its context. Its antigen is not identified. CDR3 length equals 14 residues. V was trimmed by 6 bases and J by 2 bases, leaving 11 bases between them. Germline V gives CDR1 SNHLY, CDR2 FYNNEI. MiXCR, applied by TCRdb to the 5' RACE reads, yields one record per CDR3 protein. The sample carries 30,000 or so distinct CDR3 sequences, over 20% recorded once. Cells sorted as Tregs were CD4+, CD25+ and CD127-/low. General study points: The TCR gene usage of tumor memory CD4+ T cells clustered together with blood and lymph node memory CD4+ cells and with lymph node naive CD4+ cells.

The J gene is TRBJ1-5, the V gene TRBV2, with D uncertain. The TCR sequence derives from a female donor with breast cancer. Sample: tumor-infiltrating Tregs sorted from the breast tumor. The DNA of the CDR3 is TGTGCCAGCAGCCTGGAACAGTGCAATCAGCCCCAGCATTTT. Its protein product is CASSLEQCNQPQHF. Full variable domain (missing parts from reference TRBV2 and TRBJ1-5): EPEVTQTPSHQVTQMGQEVILRCVPISNHLYFYWYRQILGQKVEFLVSFYNNEISEKSEIFDDQFSVERPDGSNFTLKIRSTKLEDSAMYFCASSLEQCNQPQHFGDGTRLSIL.